By sample fraction, the clone carrying this T cell receptor (beta chain) is large. Its specificity is unknown. Notes on the study in general: Naive CD4+ cells shared 10% to 15% of tumor Treg sequences. Tumor memory CD4+ T cell TCR gene usage was found to cluster with blood and lymph node memory CD4+ cells and with lymph node naive CD4+ cells. Tumor-infiltrating Treg TCR alpha and beta sequences overlapped most with tumor naive CD4+ T cells, then blood naive.

Trimming stripped 6 bases from V and 3 bases from J, with 11 bases between. CDR3 length: 13 amino acids. CD25-based Treg depletion was applied to purified naive CD4+ T cells. The TRBV12-4/TRBJ1-2 clonotypes were amplified using barcode primers with ligated adaptors. TCRdb called the multiplex PCR reads again in MiXCR, with one record for every CDR3 protein. The data hold some 240 distinct CDR3 sequences, with less than 9.5% observed a single time. The receptor was derived from a female donor with breast cancer. The chain is built from TRBV12-3 or TRBV12-4 and TRBJ1-2; the D is unclear. Sequenced: naive CD4+ T cells sorted from blood. The subset was: naive CD4+ T cells, CD4+CD45RA+CD25-. In DNA form, the CDR3 reads TGTGCCAGCAGCCGGGGTTCGGACTATGGCTACACCTTC. This translates into CASSRGSDYGYTF.